The T cell receptor beta chain under discussion was sequenced for a study of radiation and T cells in renal cell carcinoma. Study at large: Nephrectomy followed 15 Gy stereotactic body radiation by 4 weeks.

TCRdb's copy holds only in-frame clones and misses some; the assay was immunoSEQ multiplex PCR. Altogether approximately 120,000 clones are present, roughly 85% being singletons, with the ten largest covering approximately 3%. Time point described: baseline pretreatment blood. Treatment denoted: 15 Gy SBRT to primary tumor, nephrectomy 4 weeks later. Between the trimmed V and J ends, which lost 2 bases and 5 bases, there was a span of 6 bases. In germline, CDR1 is MNHNS, CDR2 SASEGT. The CDR3 is 12 residues long. The rearrangement joins TRBV6-1 to TRBJ2-5, with D uncertain. Specimen: blood, collected from a patient whose treatment included radiotherapy and nephrectomy. The source is a woman aged 55-69 years with renal cell carcinoma. The CDR3 sequence: CASSELRETQYF. In DNA, the CDR3 is TGTGCCAGCAGTGAATTAAGGGAGACCCAGTACTTC.